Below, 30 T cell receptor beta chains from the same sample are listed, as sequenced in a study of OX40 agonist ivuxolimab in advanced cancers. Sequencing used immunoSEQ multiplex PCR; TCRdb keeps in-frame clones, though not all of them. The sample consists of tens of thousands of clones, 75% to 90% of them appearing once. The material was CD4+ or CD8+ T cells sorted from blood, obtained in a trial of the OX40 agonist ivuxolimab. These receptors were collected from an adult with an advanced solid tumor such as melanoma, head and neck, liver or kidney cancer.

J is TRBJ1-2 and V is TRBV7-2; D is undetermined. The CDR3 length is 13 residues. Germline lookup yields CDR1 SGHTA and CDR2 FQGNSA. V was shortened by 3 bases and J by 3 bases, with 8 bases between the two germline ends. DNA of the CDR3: TGTGCCAGCAGCTTGCGGAGTGACTATGGCTACACCTTC. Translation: CASSLRSDYGYTF.

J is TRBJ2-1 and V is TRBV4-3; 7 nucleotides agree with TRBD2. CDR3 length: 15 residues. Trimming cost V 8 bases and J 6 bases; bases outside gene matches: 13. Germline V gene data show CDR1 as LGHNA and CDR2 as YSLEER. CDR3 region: CASAIRIGGGNEQFF. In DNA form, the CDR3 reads TGCGCCAGCGCGATCCGTATCGGCGGGGGCAATGAGCAGTTCTTC.

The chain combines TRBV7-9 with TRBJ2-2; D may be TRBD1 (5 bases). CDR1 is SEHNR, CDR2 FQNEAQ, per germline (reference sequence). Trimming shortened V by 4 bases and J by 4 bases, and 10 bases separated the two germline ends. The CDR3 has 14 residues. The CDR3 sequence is CASSWSGATGELFF. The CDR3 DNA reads TGTGCCAGCAGCTGGTCTGGGGCCACCGGGGAGCTGTTTTTT.

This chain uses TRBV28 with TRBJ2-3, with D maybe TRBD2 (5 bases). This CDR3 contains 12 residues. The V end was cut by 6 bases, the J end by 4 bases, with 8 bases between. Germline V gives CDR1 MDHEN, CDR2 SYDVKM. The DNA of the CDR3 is TGTGCCAGCAGCAATAGCGCAGATACGCAGTATTTT. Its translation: CASSNSADTQYF.

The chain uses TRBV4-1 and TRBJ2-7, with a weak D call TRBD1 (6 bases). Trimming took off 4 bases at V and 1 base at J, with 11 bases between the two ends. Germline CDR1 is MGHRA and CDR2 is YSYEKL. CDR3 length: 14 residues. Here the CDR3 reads CASSPEDRSYEQYV. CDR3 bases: TGCGCCAGCAGCCCGGAGGACAGATCCTACGAGCAGTACGTC.

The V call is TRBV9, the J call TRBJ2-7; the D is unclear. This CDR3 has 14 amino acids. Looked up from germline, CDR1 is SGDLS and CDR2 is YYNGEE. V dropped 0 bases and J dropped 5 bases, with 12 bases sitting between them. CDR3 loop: CASSVGVGKHEQYF. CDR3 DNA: TGTGCCAGCAGCGTAGGGGTAGGGAAACACGAGCAGTACTTC.

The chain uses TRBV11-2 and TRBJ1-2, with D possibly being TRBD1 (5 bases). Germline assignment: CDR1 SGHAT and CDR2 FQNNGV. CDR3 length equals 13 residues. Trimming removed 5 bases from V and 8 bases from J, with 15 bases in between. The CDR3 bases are TGTGCCAGCAGCCCCCTTCCAGGGCGGGGCTACACCTTC. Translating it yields CASSPLPGRGYTF. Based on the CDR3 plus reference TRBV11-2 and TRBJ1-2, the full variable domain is EAGVAQSPRYKIIEKRQSVAFWCNPISGHATLYWYQQILGQGPKLLIQFQNNGVVDDSQLPKDRFSAERLKGVDSTLKIQPAKLEDSAVYLCASSPLPGRGYTFGSGTRLTVV.

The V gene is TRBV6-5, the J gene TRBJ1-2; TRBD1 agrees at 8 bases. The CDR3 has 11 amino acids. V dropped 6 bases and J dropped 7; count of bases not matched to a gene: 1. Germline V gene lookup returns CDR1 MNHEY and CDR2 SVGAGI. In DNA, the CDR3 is TGTGCCAGCAGGGACAGGGCTGGCTACACCTTC. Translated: CASRDRAGYTF.

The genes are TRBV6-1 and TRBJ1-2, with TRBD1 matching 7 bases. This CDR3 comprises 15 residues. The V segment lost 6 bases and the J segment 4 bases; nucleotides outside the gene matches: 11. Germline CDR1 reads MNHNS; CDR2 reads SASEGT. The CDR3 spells CASRPDRASVYGYTF. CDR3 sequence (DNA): TGTGCCAGCAGGCCCGACAGGGCGTCGGTCTATGGCTACACCTTC.

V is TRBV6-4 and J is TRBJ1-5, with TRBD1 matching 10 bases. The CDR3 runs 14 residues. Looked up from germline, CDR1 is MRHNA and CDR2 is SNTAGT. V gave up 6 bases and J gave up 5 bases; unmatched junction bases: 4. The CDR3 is CASSAGTGDQPQHF. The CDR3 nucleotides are TGTGCCAGCAGCGCGGGGACAGGGGATCAGCCCCAGCATTTT.

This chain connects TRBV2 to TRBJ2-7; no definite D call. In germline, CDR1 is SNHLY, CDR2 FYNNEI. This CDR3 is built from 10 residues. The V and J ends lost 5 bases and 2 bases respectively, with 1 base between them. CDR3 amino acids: CASSTYEQYV. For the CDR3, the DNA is TGTGCCAGCAGTACCTACGAGCAGTACGTC.

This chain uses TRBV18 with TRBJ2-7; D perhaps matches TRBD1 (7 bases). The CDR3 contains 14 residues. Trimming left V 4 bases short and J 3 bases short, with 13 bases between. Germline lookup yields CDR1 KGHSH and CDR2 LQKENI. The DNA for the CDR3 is TGTGCCAGCTCACGCGGGACAGCTCTCTACGAGCAGTACGTC. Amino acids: CASSRGTALYEQYV.

CDR3 coding DNA: TGTGCCAGCAGCAAAGATCAAGGGGGACCCATCTCCTACGAGCAGTACTTC. This gives the protein CASSKDQGGPISYEQYF. V is TRBV21-1 and J is TRBJ2-7; the table's D call of TRBD1 was not tested on the DNA. TRBV21-1 corresponds to a pseudogene. The CDR3 loop spans 17 amino acids.

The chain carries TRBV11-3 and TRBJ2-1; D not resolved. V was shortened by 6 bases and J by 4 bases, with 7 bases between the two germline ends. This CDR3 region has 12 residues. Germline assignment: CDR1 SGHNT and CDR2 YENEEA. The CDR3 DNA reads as TGTGCCAGCAGTGTAGTGTACAATGAGCAGTTCTTC. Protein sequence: CASSVVYNEQFF.

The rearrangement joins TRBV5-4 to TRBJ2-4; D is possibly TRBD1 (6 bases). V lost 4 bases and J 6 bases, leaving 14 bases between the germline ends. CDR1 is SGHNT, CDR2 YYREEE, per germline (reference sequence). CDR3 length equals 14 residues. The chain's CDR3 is CASSGSRGRNIQYF. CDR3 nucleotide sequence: TGTGCCAGCAGCGGCTCGAGGGGGAGAAACATTCAGTACTTC.

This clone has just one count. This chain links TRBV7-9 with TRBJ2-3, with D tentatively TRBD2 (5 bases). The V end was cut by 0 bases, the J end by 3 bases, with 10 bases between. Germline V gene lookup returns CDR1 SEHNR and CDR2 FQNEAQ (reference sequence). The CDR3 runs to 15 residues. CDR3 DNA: TGTGCCAGCAGCTTAGCGACGGGGTCTACAGATACGCAGTATTTT. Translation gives CASSLATGSTDTQYF.

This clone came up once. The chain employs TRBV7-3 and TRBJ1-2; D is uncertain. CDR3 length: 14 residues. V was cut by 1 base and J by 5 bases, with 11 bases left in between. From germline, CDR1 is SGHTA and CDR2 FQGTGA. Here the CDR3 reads CASSLKRTGYGYTF. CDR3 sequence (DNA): TGTGCCAGCAGCTTAAAGCGGACCGGGTATGGCTACACCTTC.

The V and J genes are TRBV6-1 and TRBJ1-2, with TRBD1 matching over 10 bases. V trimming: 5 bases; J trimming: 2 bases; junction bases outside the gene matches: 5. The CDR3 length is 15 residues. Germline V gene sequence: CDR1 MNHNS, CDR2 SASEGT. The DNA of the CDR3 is TGTGCCAGCAGTTCCGGGACAGGGGCCAACTATGGCTACACCTTC. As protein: CASSSGTGANYGYTF.

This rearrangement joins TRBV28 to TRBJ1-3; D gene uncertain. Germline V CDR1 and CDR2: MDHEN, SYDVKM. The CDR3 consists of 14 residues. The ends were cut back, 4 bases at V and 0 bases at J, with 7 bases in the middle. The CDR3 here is CASSSAGSGNTIYF. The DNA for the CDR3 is TGTGCCAGCAGTTCGGCCGGCTCTGGAAACACCATATATTTT.

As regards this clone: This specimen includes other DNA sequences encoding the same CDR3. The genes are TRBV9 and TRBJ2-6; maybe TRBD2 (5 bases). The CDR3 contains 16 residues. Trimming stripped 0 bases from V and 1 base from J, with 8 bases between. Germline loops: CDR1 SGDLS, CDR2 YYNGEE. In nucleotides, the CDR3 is TGTGCCAGCAGCGTAGAGAGGGCATCTGGGGCCAACGTCCTGACTTTC. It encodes CASSVERASGANVLTF.

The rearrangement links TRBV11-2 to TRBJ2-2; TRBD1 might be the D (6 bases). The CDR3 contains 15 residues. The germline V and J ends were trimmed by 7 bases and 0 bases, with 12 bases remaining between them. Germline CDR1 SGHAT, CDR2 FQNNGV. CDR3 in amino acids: CASNKQGSNTGELFF. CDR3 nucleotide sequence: TGTGCCAGCAACAAACAGGGTTCGAACACCGGGGAGCTGTTTTTT.

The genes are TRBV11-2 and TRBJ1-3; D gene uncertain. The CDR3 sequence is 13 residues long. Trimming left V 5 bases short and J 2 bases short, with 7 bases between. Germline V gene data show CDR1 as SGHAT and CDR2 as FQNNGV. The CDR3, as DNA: TGTGCCAGCAGCCCGACCCCTGGAAACACCATATATTTT. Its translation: CASSPTPGNTIYF.

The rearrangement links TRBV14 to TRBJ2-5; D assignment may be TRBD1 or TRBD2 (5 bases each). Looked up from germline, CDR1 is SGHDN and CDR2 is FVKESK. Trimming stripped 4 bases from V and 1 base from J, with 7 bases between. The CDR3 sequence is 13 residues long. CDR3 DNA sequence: TGTGCCAGCAGCCGGGACGTCCAAGAGACCCAGTACTTC. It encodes CASSRDVQETQYF. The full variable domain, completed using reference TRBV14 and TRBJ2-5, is EAGVTQFPSHSVIEKGQTVTLRCDPISGHDNLYWYRRVMGKEIKFLLHFVKESKQDESGMPNNRFLAERTGGTYSTLKVQPAELEDSGVYFCASSRDVQETQYFGPGTRLLVL.

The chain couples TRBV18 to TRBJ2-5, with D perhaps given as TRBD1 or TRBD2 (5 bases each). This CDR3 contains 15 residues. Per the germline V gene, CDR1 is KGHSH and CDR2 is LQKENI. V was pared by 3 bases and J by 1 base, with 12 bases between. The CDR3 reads CASSPPRGLQETQYF. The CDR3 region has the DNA TGTGCCAGCTCACCCCCCCGGGGCCTCCAAGAGACCCAGTACTTC.

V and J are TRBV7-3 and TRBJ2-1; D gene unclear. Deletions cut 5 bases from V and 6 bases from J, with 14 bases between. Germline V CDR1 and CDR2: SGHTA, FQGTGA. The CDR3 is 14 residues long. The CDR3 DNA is TGTGCCAGCAGCGCCCATCATTCGGGCAATGAGCAGTTCTTC. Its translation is CASSAHHSGNEQFF.

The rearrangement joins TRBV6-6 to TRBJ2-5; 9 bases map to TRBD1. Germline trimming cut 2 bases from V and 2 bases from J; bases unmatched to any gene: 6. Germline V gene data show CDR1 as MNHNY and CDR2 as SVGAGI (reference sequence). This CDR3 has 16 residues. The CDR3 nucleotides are TGTGCCAGCAGTTACCCATCCGGGACAGGGCAAGAGACCCAGTACTTC. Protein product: CASSYPSGTGQETQYF.

The CDR3 is CASSPVAGAAPGSTDTQYF. In DNA form, the CDR3 reads TGTGCCAGCTCACCAGTAGCGGGGGCCGCTCCGGGTAGCACAGATACGCAGTATTTT. This rearrangement joins TRBV18 to TRBJ2-3, with 9 bases identical to TRBD2. Trimming removed 2 bases from V and 0 bases from J; junction bases left unmatched: 12. The CDR3 is 19 amino acids. Germline CDR1 KGHSH, CDR2 LQKENI.

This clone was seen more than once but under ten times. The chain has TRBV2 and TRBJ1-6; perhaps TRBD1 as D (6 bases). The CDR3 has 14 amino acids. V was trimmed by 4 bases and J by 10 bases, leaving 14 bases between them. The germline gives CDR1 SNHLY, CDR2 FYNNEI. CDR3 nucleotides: TGTGCCAGCAGTGGGTTACAGGGAGGATCACCCCTCCACTTT. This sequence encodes CASSGLQGGSPLHF. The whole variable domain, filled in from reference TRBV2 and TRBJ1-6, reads EPEVTQTPSHQVTQMGQEVILRCVPISNHLYFYWYRQILGQKVEFLVSFYNNEISEKSEIFDDQFSVERPDGSNFTLKIRSTKLEDSAMYFCASSGLQGGSPLHFGNGTRLTVT.

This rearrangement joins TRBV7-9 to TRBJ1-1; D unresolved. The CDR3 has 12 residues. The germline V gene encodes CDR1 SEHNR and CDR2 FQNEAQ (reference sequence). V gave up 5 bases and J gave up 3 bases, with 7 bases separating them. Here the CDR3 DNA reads TGTGCCAGCAGCCCCAGACACACTGAAGCTTTCTTT. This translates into CASSPRHTEAFF.

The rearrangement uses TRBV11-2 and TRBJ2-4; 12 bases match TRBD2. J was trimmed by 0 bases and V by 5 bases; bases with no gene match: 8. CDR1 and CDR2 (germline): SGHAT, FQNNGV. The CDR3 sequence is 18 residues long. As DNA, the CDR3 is TGTGCCAGCAGCCTCAGACTAGCGGGGGAACTAGCCAAAAACATTCAGTACTTC. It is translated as CASSLRLAGELAKNIQYF. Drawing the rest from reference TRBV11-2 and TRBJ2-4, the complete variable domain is EAGVAQSPRYKIIEKRQSVAFWCNPISGHATLYWYQQILGQGPKLLIQFQNNGVVDDSQLPKDRFSAERLKGVDSTLKIQPAKLEDSAVYLCASSLRLAGELAKNIQYFGAGTRLSVL.